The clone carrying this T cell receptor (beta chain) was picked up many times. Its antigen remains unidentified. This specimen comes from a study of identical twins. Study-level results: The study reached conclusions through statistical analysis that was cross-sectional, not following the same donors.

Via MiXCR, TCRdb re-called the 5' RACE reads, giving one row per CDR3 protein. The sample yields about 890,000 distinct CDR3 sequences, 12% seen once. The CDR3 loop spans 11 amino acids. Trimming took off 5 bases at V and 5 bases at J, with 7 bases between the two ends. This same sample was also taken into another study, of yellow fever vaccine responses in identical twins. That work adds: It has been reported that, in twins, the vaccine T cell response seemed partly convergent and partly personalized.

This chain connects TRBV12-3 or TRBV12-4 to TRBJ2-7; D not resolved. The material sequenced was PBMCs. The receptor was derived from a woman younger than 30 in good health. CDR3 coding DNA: TGTGCCAGCAGTCCCCTAAACGAGCAGTACTTC. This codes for CASSPLNEQYF.